This T cell receptor (beta chain) derives from a study of blood T cells in healthy people across ages. The use of a sample-barcoded 5' primer and a J-beta primer mix characterized a second PCR of 7 to 11 cycles. Each cDNA was tagged by a template-switch adaptor containing 12 random nucleotides. From each sample, at least 2.5 million paired-end reads containing CDR3 were obtained. TCRdb re-analysed the 5' RACE reads in MiXCR, keeping a single row per CDR3 protein. In the table there are about 680,000 distinct CDR3 sequences, roughly 50% of which are singletons. Per sample, a minimum of 6.5 million PBMCs were isolated. V gave up 4 bases and J gave up 7 bases; unmatched junction bases: 3. The CDR3 runs to 13 residues. Germline loops: CDR1 ENHRY, CDR2 SYGVKD.

This chain connects TRBV10-3 to TRBJ1-2; 10 bases are a match to TRBD1. Sequencing input: blood. This TCR was recovered from a woman in her sixties in good health. In DNA form, the CDR3 reads TGTGCCATCAGTGGACAGGGGGCGGCTGGCTACACCTTC. It translates to CAISGQGAAGYTF.